What follows is one TCR beta chain and its context. The CDR3 runs to 15 residues. Germline V gene data show CDR1 as MNHEY and CDR2 as SVGAGI. V lost 6 bases, J lost 4 bases, and 18 bases lay in between. The sample originates from a study of blood T cell repertoires in COVID-19. On the study more broadly: The United States, Italy and Spain provided the acute and convalescent COVID-19 samples. T cells, B-cell-depleted T cells, or PBMCs provided the cDNA or gDNA that served as material.

Authors' data handling: Researchers report that nucleated cell counts were estimated from reference gene primer amplification. The repertoire was sequenced with immunoSEQ multiplex PCR; TCRdb's copy has only in-frame clones and lacks some. The DNA gave D and trimming, while V, J and clone size come from that table. The sample records a few hundred thousand clones, around 90% being singletons. This rearrangement joins TRBV6-5 to TRBJ1-1, with D maybe TRBD1 (6 bases). The sequence came from a human donor in a cohort sampled during active COVID-19. The sequenced material came from peripheral blood. The CDR3 DNA follows: TGTGCCAGCAGCCGGGGGGCCATTGGGAGCACTGAAGCTTTCTTT. It codes for CASSRGAIGSTEAFF.